This T cell receptor beta chain was found in a study of blood T cell repertoires in COVID-19. Study-level background: Sample material is recorded as cDNA or gDNA derived from T cells, B-cell-depleted T cells, or PBMCs.

Produced via immunoSEQ multiplex PCR; TCRdb's table is partial and in-frame only. Seen here are around 130,000 clones, 80% to 90% observed once, and the top ten hold over 10%. This CDR3 spans 18 amino acids. The sequence derives from a human donor in a cohort sampled during active COVID-19. The sample was peripheral blood. This sequence joins TRBV21-1 and TRBJ2-1; the table's D call TRBD1 went unverified against the DNA. TRBV21-1 represents a pseudogene. Here the CDR3 DNA reads TGTGCCAGCAGCAAAAGCCGACAGGGGACAACCCCCTACAATGAGCAGTTCTTC. Amino acid sequence: CASSKSRQGTTPYNEQFF.